The sequence of this T cell receptor beta chain was determined in a study of PD-1 blockade in classical Hodgkin lymphoma. General study results and limits: Before treatment, TCR diversity in newly diagnosed patients was reportedly lower than in healthy donors.

TCRdb keeps only in-frame clones here, not all; method: immunoSEQ multiplex PCR. The sample holds about 35,000 clones; around 88% are singletons and the top ten take under 0.25%. Sample time point: newly diagnosed, previously untreated cHL patient sample. Thawed PBMCs were the source of CD4+ T cells, purified by magnetic negative selection. This clone came up once. Its target is not known. Sequencing input: CD4+ T cells from blood. This clonotype was obtained from a human donor with classical Hodgkin lymphoma.

The CDR3 sequence is CASSLARTQGGEAFF. CDR3 sequence (DNA): TGTGCCAGCAGCTTAGCCAGGACCCAGGGGGGTGAAGCTTTCTTT. V and J are TRBV7-8 and TRBJ1-1; 7 bases line up with TRBD1. V lost 0 bases, J lost 7 bases, and 8 bases stayed unmatched. The CDR3 has 15 residues. CDR1 and CDR2 (germline): SGHVS, FQNEAQ.